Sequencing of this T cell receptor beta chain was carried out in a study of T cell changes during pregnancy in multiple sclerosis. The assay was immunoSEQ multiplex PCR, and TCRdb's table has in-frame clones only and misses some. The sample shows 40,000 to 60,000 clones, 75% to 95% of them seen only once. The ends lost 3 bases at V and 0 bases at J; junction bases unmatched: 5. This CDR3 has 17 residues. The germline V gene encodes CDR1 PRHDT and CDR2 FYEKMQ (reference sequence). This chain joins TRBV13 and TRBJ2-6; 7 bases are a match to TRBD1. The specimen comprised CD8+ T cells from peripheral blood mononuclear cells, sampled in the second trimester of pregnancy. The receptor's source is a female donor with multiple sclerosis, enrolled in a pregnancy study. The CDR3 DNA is TGTGCCAGCAGCTTCGACAGGGACAGCTCTGGGGCCAACGTCCTGACTTTC. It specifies CASSFDRDSSGANVLTF.